The T cell receptor (beta chain) under discussion was sequenced for a study of identical twins' blood T cells. The donors were healthy female monozygous twins, three pairs in total. Each TCR cDNA library carried sample-specific barcodes on both ends. MiXCR, run by TCRdb on the 5' RACE reads, gives a single entry per CDR3 protein. The sample has 300,000 to 400,000 distinct CDR3 sequences; roughly 27% are singletons. Germline CDR1 SGHRS, CDR2 YFSETQ. Trimming pared 0 bases from V and 5 bases from J, leaving 11 bases between. This CDR3 contains 14 residues. V usage is TRBV5-1 and J usage is TRBJ1-1; no definite D call. The sequence was obtained from a woman between 18 and 49 years old in good health. Sequencing input: PBMCs. CDR3 region: CASSLVLGETEAFF. The DNA of the CDR3 is TGCGCCAGCAGCTTGGTGTTGGGAGAGACTGAAGCTTTCTTT. The complete variable domain, with remaining parts taken from reference TRBV5-1 and TRBJ1-1, reads KAGVTQTPRYLIKTRGQQVTLSCSPISGHRSVSWYQQTPGQGLQFLFEYFSETQRNKGNFPGRFSGRQFSNSRSEMNVSTLELGDSALYLCASSLVLGETEAFFGQGTRLTVV.